This is a list of T cell receptor beta chains from one sample in a study of T cell changes during pregnancy in multiple sclerosis. Some clones are missing from TCRdb's copy, which holds only in-frame ones; the method was immunoSEQ multiplex PCR. Of roughly 38,000 clones listed, roughly 91% are singletons. The material sequenced was CD4+ T cells from peripheral blood mononuclear cells, taken in the third trimester of pregnancy. These TCRs come from a female donor with multiple sclerosis, enrolled in a pregnancy study. Each CDR3 is given with its conserved first and last residue. The D gene is left open where the match is weak. A clone size is listed for some rows: how often the clone was seen (once, few, many), or a class if it is expanded.

>once|TRBV28|TRBJ1-1|-
TGTGCCAGCACCACTCCCCGGGGGGCGAACACTGAAGCTTTCTTT
CASTTPRGANTEAFF
>-|TRBV7-3|TRBJ2-3|TRBD2
TGTGCCAGCAGCCCCCGGGCGGGAGCAGATACGCAGTATTTT
CASSPRAGADTQYF
>-|TRBV10-3|TRBJ1-1|-
TGTGCCATCAGAACAGGGCCGCTCACTGAAGCTTTCTTT
CAIRTGPLTEAFF
>once|TRBV5-1|TRBJ2-7|TRBD2
TGCGCCAGCAGCTTAGAGGGAGGGTCTAACGAGCAGTACTTC
CASSLEGGSNEQYF
>-|TRBV4-3|TRBJ1-1|TRBD1
TGCGCCAGCAGCCTAAGTAACAGGGGAACTGAAGCTTTCTTT
CASSLSNRGTEAFF
>once|TRBV9|TRBJ2-7|TRBD1
TGTGCCAGCAGCGTAGCTTCCGACAGGGGAAACTTTAACGAGCAGTACTTC
CASSVASDRGNFNEQYF
>-|TRBV5-1|TRBJ1-1|-
TGCGCCAGCAGCTTGGGGCCGAGCGGGATCACTGAAGCTTTCTTT
CASSLGPSGITEAFF
>-|TRBV25-1|TRBJ2-7|-
TGTGCCAGCAGTGATGGGGGGTCGACGAAGCAGTACTTC
CASSDGGSTKQYF
>-|TRBV7-8|TRBJ2-7|TRBD1
TGTGCCAGCAGCCCCTCGGGACAGGGGAGCTACGAGCAGTACTTC
CASSPSGQGSYEQYF
>-|TRBV14|TRBJ1-6|-
TGTGCCACCTCTTCACCCCTCCACTTT
CATSSPLHF
>-|TRBV19|TRBJ2-7|-
TGTGCCAGTAGTCAGGGCGTCGAGCAGTACTTC
CASSQGVEQYF
>few|TRBV28|TRBJ2-1|-
TGTGCCAGCACTAACGAGAATGAGCAGTTCTTC
CASTNENEQFF
>-|TRBV28|TRBJ1-4|TRBD1
TGTGCCAGCAGTCCAAGGACAGGGAGGCTGTTTTTT
CASSPRTGRLFF
>-|TRBV7-9|TRBJ2-6|TRBD1
TGTGCCAGCAGCCGCGACAGGGGAAGTAGTTCTGGGGCCAACGTCCTGACTTTC
CASSRDRGSSSGANVLTF
>-|TRBV28|TRBJ2-5|TRBD1
TGTGCCAGCAGTTCGTGGACAGGGGGCGGCGAGACCCAGTACTTC
CASSSWTGGGETQYF
>-|TRBV6-5|TRBJ2-4|TRBD1
TGTGCCAGCAAAAGGACAGGGGGAAAAAACATTCAGTACTTC
CASKRTGGKNIQYF
>-|TRBV5-1|TRBJ2-1|TRBD1
TGCGCCAGCGGCAACAGGGGCTCCTACAATGAGCAGTTCTTC
CASGNRGSYNEQFF
>-|TRBV19|TRBJ2-3|TRBD1
TGTGCCAGTAGGGGACAGTCCCCAGATACGCAGTATTTT
CASRGQSPDTQYF
>-|TRBV5-4|TRBJ2-2|TRBD1
TGTGCCAGCAGCTGGACAGGGAGGATGTATTCAGCCGGGGAGCTGTTTTTT
CASSWTGRMYSAGELFF
>once|TRBV10-3|TRBJ2-3|-
TGTGCCATCAGTGCGTTTAGCACAGATACGCAGTATTTT
CAISAFSTDTQYF
>-|TRBV9|TRBJ1-6|TRBD1
TGTGCCAGCAGCGTAGTAGGACAGGGAGAATCACCCCTCCACTTT
CASSVVGQGESPLHF
>-|TRBV6-5|TRBJ2-2|TRBD2
TGTGCCAGCTCGGCGGGGGGCCGGGACACCGGGGAGCTGTTTTTT
CASSAGGRDTGELFF
>-|TRBV7-7|TRBJ2-3|-
TGTGCCAGCAGCCCAAGACAGTCCGATACGCAGTATTTT
CASSPRQSDTQYF
>few|TRBV5-1|TRBJ2-1|TRBD2
TGCGCCAGCAGCTTGGATCTAGCGGGAGCAGATGAGCAGTTCTTC
CASSLDLAGADEQFF
>-|TRBV10-3|TRBJ2-1|TRBD1
TGTGCCATCAGTTACCGGGACAGGAGGGGGAATGAGCAGTTCTTC
CAISYRDRRGNEQFF
>-|TRBV5-1|TRBJ1-3|-
TGCGCCAGCAGCTTGACAGGTGGAAACACCATATATTTT
CASSLTGGNTIYF
>-|TRBV5-1|TRBJ2-5|TRBD1
TGCGCCAGCAGCAGGACAGGAGAGACCCAGTACTTC
CASSRTGETQYF
>-|TRBV5-1|TRBJ2-3|-
TGCGCCAGCAGCTTGGAAGGGCAGGGTGGGAATACGCAGTATTTT
CASSLEGQGGNTQYF
>-|TRBV23-1|TRBJ2-7|TRBD1
TGCGCCAGCAGTCAATTTCCAGGGGGATATGGCTACGAGCAGTACTTC
CASSQFPGGYGYEQYF
>-|TRBV27|TRBJ2-7|TRBD2
TGTGCCAGCAGTCGGGGGGTTACCTACGAGCAGTACTTC
CASSRGVTYEQYF
>-|TRBV4-1|TRBJ2-7|-
TGCGCCAGCAGCCAAGATGGGAGGACAGGAACCTACGAGCAGTACTTC
CASSQDGRTGTYEQYF
>once|TRBV6-5|TRBJ2-7|TRBD1
TGTGCCAGCAACCTACAGGGGGCAATAGGGGAGCAGTACTTC
CASNLQGAIGEQYF
>-|TRBV19|TRBJ2-5|-
TGTGCCAGTAGTATAAGTCGGTCGAGGGAGACCCAGTACTTC
CASSISRSRETQYF
>once|TRBV7-8|TRBJ1-1|-
TGTGCCAGCAGCCCCACTGCACTACAAGGACAGAACACTGAAGCTTTCTTT
CASSPTALQGQNTEAFF
>-|TRBV30|TRBJ2-1|TRBD1
TGTGCCTGCCAGGGGGCCTCCTTCTACAATGAGCAGTTCTTC
CACQGASFYNEQFF
>-|TRBV6-5|TRBJ1-5|TRBD1
TGTGCCAGCAGAACGACAGGGATGAATCAGCCCCAGCATTTT
CASRTTGMNQPQHF
>-|TRBV27|TRBJ1-5|TRBD1
TGTGCCAGCACTCTTGACGGGACAGGGGACCAGCCCCAGCATTTT
CASTLDGTGDQPQHF
>-|TRBV7-2|TRBJ1-2|-
TGTGCCAGCAGCTTAGCCCCTCCCAGCGTGGGCTACACCTTC
CASSLAPPSVGYTF
>-|TRBV28|TRBJ2-2|-
TGTGCCAGCAGTTTAACCGGGGTCCCCGGGGAGCTGTTTTTT
CASSLTGVPGELFF